These T cell receptor beta chains were read from a single sample in a study of T cell repertoires in cytomegalovirus infection. Antigen specificity for these receptors is unknown. TCRdb re-derived calls from the reads in MiXCR, one entry per CDR3 protein. The sample has 800,000 to 950,000 distinct CDR3 sequences; around a third are singletons. The source material was cultured CD8+ T cells from PBMCs, sampled from culture after CMV antigen stimulation. The receptor source for this set is a human donor in good health (CMV status not recorded). Some clones in this sample may be carry-over from other donors' samples. Each CDR3 is given with its conserved first and last residue. A D gene is named only where the DNA matches it firmly. Clone size is given for some rows only: seen once, a few or many times, or a class if the clone is expanded.

J gene,V gene,clone size,D gene,CDR3 DNA,CDR3 protein
TRBJ2-2,TRBV6-2/TRBV6-3,few,-,TGTGCCAGCAGTTACATCCAGGCTTTGGGCGGGGAGCTGTTTTTT,CASSYIQALGGELFF
TRBJ1-1,TRBV7-2,-,-,TGTGCCAGCAGCCGGGACCGGGCAGCAGCTTTCTTT,CASSRDRAAAFF
TRBJ2-3,TRBV7-7,-,-,-,CASSSSGTGGTDTQYF
TRBJ2-1,TRBV12-3/TRBV12-4,-,-,TGTGCCAGCAGTCGTTTGGAAGAGCAGTTCTTC,CASSRLEEQFF
TRBJ2-5,TRBV3-1,-,TRBD2,TGTGCCAGCACCGACATCCAGCGGGGGGGCCTTCGAGAGACCCAGTACTTC,CASTDIQRGGLRETQYF
TRBJ1-4,TRBV5-5,few,TRBD1,TGTGCCAGCAGCTTCTCACAGGGGGGAGATGAAAAACTGTTTTTT,CASSFSQGGDEKLFF
TRBJ1-5,TRBV4-2,-,-,TGTGCCAGCAGCCAAGATAGGCTTCAGGGTGGGAATCAGCCCCAGCATTTT,CASSQDRLQGGNQPQHF
TRBJ2-1,TRBV12-3/TRBV12-4,-,-,TGTGCCAGCAGTCCTGGGGCCAGGGGTGACAATGAGCAGTTCTTC,CASSPGARGDNEQFF
TRBJ2-1,TRBV7-2,many,-,TGTGCCAGCAGCTACAGGGTCGATGAGCAGTTCTTC,CASSYRVDEQFF
TRBJ2-3,TRBV2,few,-,TGTGCCAGCAGTTGGGGGCCTAGCGCGGAAAGCACAGATACGCAGTATTTT,CASSWGPSAESTDTQYF
TRBJ2-1,TRBV10-2,once,-,TGCGCCAGCAGTGAAGAGCCCGCATGGAGCTCCTACAATGAGCAGTTCTTC,CASSEEPAWSSYNEQFF
TRBJ1-2,TRBV9,-,-,TGTGCCAGCAGCGCCCCACAGACAGCTGTCCATGGCTACACCTTC,CASSAPQTAVHGYTF
TRBJ2-5,TRBV5-4,-,-,TGTGCCGCGTGGACAGACCAAGAGACCCAGTACTTC,CAAWTDQETQYF
TRBJ1-1,TRBV12-3/TRBV12-4,-,-,TGTGCCAGCAGTTTCTCACAGTTGAACACTGCAGCTTTCTTT,CASSFSQLNTAAFF
TRBJ2-1,TRBV10-3,-,-,TGTGCCATCAGTGAGTCCCAAGCGGGCTCCTACAATGAGCAGTTCTTC,CAISESQAGSYNEQFF
TRBJ1-2,TRBV27,few,-,TGTGCCAGCAGTCCACTTGGGAGTGCCTATGGCTACACCTTC,CASSPLGSAYGYTF
TRBJ2-7,TRBV7-9,-,-,TGTGCCAGCAGTCCGACTGACAGTTCCAACTCCTACGAGCAGTACTTC,CASSPTDSSNSYEQYF
TRBJ2-1,TRBV7-9,-,-,TGTGCCAGCAGCTTAGCGAAGGGGAGGTACAATGAGCAGTTCTTC,CASSLAKGRYNEQFF
TRBJ1-1,TRBV6-5,few,-,TGTGCCAGCAGCCCACCAGGTACCGCTGAAGCTTTCTTT,CASSPPGTAEAFF
TRBJ1-1,TRBV6-1,-,-,TGTGCCAGTTTCAACCTCGTGAACACTGAAGCTTTCTTT,CASFNLVNTEAFF
TRBJ2-7,TRBV20-1,few,TRBD2,TGCAGTGGTACTAGCGGGGGTGGCGGGGAGCAGTACTTC,CSGTSGGGGEQYF
TRBJ1-2,TRBV7-9,few,-,TGTGCCAGCAGGAACCTTGGACCGACGGGGGGGGGCTACACCTTC,CASRNLGPTGGGYTF
TRBJ2-3,TRBV7-3,-,TRBD2,TGTGCCAGCAGCTCCGGACTAGGGATGACAGATACGCAGTATTTT,CASSSGLGMTDTQYF
TRBJ2-1,TRBV7-2,many,-,TGTGCCAGCAGCCCCGTGTGGTCCTACAATGAGCAGTTCTTC,CASSPVWSYNEQFF
TRBJ2-6,TRBV4-2,few,TRBD2,TGTGCCAGCAGCCAAAGTTTGGGACTAGCGGGTGTTAGCTCTGGGGCCAACGTCCTGACTTTC,CASSQSLGLAGVSSGANVLTF
TRBJ2-3,TRBV7-9,few,TRBD2,TGTGCCAGCAAAAGAGCGGGGGGCATCACAGATACGCAGTATTTT,CASKRAGGITDTQYF
TRBJ1-6,TRBV9,-,TRBD1,TGTGCCAGCAGCGCGACTGACAGGGCAATGTCTAGAAATTCACCCCTCCACTTT,CASSATDRAMSRNSPLHF
TRBJ2-2,TRBV14,-,-,TGTGCCAGCAGCGTTCGAAGGACGGACGGGGAGCTGTTTTTT,CASSVRRTDGELFF
TRBJ1-6,TRBV10-1,many,TRBD1,TGCGCCAGCAGTTCACAGGGGACAAATTCACCCCTCCACTTT,CASSSQGTNSPLHF
TRBJ1-2,TRBV9,-,-,TGTGCCAGCACCTATAATACAGGGTCGGACGGCTACACCTTC,CASTYNTGSDGYTF
TRBJ1-5,TRBV2,-,TRBD1,TGTGCCAACAGCCTCACCCGGGACAGCTACAATCAGCCCCAGCATTTT,CANSLTRDSYNQPQHF
TRBJ1-1,TRBV3-1,-,-,TGTGCCAGCAGCCAAGATGTTAAGCAACGGGGCGGCACTGAAGCTTTCTTT,CASSQDVKQRGGTEAFF
TRBJ1-2,TRBV7-8,many,-,TGTGCCAGCAGCCAAAGGGGAAAGTCTAACTATGGCTACACCTTC,CASSQRGKSNYGYTF
TRBJ2-1,TRBV10-2,many,TRBD2,TGCGCCAGCAGTGTCCCCTCAACGGCGGGGGGTCGAAATGAGCAGTTCTTC,CASSVPSTAGGRNEQFF
TRBJ2-5,TRBV20-1,few,TRBD2,TGCAGTGCTAGTATCTTCGCTAGCGGTCGAGGGAAGACCCAGTACTTC,CSASIFASGRGKTQYF
TRBJ2-5,TRBV27,-,-,TGTGCCATTTCTTCAGGGCGGCAAGAGACCCAGTACTTC,CAISSGRQETQYF
TRBJ2-3,TRBV25-1,-,TRBD2,TGTGCCATCTCTAGCGGGGGGGCAGATACGCAGTATTTT,CAISSGGADTQYF
TRBJ2-1,TRBV5-1,once,-,TGCGCCAGCAACCTAGAACTCAACATAGGCTACAATGAGCAGTTCTTC,CASNLELNIGYNEQFF
TRBJ2-7,TRBV6-1,-,-,TGTGCCAGCAGTGAATGGCAGGGGCCCTACGAGCAGTACTTC,CASSEWQGPYEQYF
TRBJ2-7,TRBV5-4,few,TRBD1,TGTGCCAGCAGCTTGGACAGGGGGCTTCCCGTCGACGAGCAGTACTTC,CASSLDRGLPVDEQYF
TRBJ1-2,TRBV7-9,few,TRBD1,TGTGCCAGCAGCGAGGGACAGGGGGAGAACTATGGCTACACCTTC,CASSEGQGENYGYTF
TRBJ1-5,TRBV6-6,-,-,TGTGCCAGCAGCCAAAAGGCCAGTCGGCAGCCCCAGCATTTT,CASSQKASRQPQHF
TRBJ2-5,TRBV7-9,-,-,TGTGCCAGCAGCTTAGTGGGGGAGAGCGCAGAGACCCAGTACTTC,CASSLVGESAETQYF
TRBJ2-1,TRBV7-4,-,TRBD2,TGTGCCAGCAGCTTACGCTCGACTAGCTCTAACTCCTACAATGAGCAGTTCTTC,CASSLRSTSSNSYNEQFF
TRBJ1-2,TRBV7-8,-,TRBD1,TGTGCCAGCAGCTTTAGGATTGGACAGGGGGCGCGACTCGGAAATGGCTACACCTTC,CASSFRIGQGARLGNGYTF
TRBJ2-1,TRBV7-6,-,-,TGTGCCAGCAGCTTAGCGGGACTGGACAATGAGCAGTTCTTC,CASSLAGLDNEQFF
TRBJ2-1,TRBV7-9,few,-,TGTGCCAGCAGCCCCGGGGCGTTGATTTGGGATGAGCAGTTCTTC,CASSPGALIWDEQFF
TRBJ2-4,TRBV3-1,-,TRBD1,TGTGCCAGCAGCTTCCGGGACAGGGAGAACATTCAGTACTTC,CASSFRDRENIQYF
TRBJ2-3,TRBV19,-,-,TGTGCCAGTAGACAACGGGGTGGAGATACGCAGTATTTT,CASRQRGGDTQYF
TRBJ1-5,TRBV24-1,few,-,TGTGCCACCGGGACTAGATGGACAGCGAGCAATCAGCCCCAGCATTTT,CATGTRWTASNQPQHF
TRBJ1-5,TRBV27,many,-,TGTGCCAGCAGTGGGGGCGCGAGCAATCAGCCCCAGCATTTT,CASSGGASNQPQHF